The entry that follows covers one TCR beta chain sequence. The source of the sample is a study of T cell changes during pregnancy in multiple sclerosis. Sequencing used immunoSEQ multiplex PCR; TCRdb keeps in-frame clones, though not all of them. The sample lists roughly 110,000 clones; 92% were seen once. Unmatched junction bases numbered 8, after V lost 4 bases and J lost 2 bases. The germline V gene has CDR1 SNHLY and CDR2 FYNNEI. The CDR3 spans 16 residues. The receptor was derived from a female donor with multiple sclerosis, enrolled in a pregnancy study. This chain connects TRBV2 to TRBJ2-7; 10 bases map to TRBD1. The sample was peripheral blood, taken in the third trimester of pregnancy. The CDR3: CASSAPEDRGTYEQYF. The DNA of the CDR3 is TGTGCCAGCAGTGCCCCGGAGGACAGGGGGACCTACGAGCAGTACTTC.